The 9 T cell receptor beta chains presented below share a single source sample, sequenced in a study of T cell responses to AZD1222 COVID-19 vaccine. Sequencing was performed with immunoSEQ multiplex PCR; in TCRdb, only in-frame clones are kept and a portion is missing. The sample yields about 83,000 clones, 75% to 95% seen once. The material was peripheral blood, obtained on day 0 of MenACWY control vaccination. All receptors derive from an adult in good health.

This clone has more than one count but fewer than ten. The J gene is TRBJ1-1, the V gene TRBV5-8; tentative D call: TRBD1 (5 bases). Looked up from germline, CDR1 is SGHTS and CDR2 is YDEGEE. The CDR3 covers 13 residues. V was clipped by 5 bases and J by 0 bases, with 8 bases between them. The CDR3 loop is CASRRDLNTEAFF. CDR3 nucleotide sequence: TGTGCCAGCAGGCGGGACTTGAACACTGAAGCTTTCTTT.

This clone was detected many times. This sample also contains other DNA sequences that code for the same CDR3. The chain links TRBV10-1 to TRBJ2-3; D gene uncertain. Between the trimmed V and J ends, which lost 6 bases and 5 bases, there was a span of 9 bases. From germline, CDR1 is WNHNN and CDR2 SYGVQD (reference sequence). The length of the CDR3 is 12 residues. The CDR3 DNA reads as TGCGCCAGCAGCGACGCAGGAGATACGCAGTATTTT. Protein sequence: CASSDAGDTQYF.

This chain links TRBV10-2 with TRBJ2-3; D may match TRBD1 or TRBD2 (5 bases each). Germline V gene lookup returns CDR1 WSHSY and CDR2 SAAADI. The CDR3 is 17 amino acids. Trimming took 8 bases from V and 2 from J, leaving 23 bases between them. This CDR3 is CASPVHPEGHPTDTQYF. Written as DNA, the CDR3 is TGCGCCAGCCCCGTGCACCCAGAGGGGCACCCCACAGATACGCAGTATTTT.

This clone was detected only once. The chain recombines TRBV30 with TRBJ2-3, with 13 positions matching TRBD2. The germline gives CDR1 GTSNPN, CDR2 SVGIG (reference sequence). With 5 bases clipped from V and 8 bases from J, the junction kept 7 bases outside the gene matches. The CDR3 extends over 14 amino acids. Here the CDR3 DNA reads TGTGCCTGGGGGACTACTAGCGGGAGGGTTACGCAGTATTTT. It is translated as CAWGTTSGRVTQYF. Full variable domain (rest looked up from reference TRBV30 and TRBJ2-3): SQTIHQWPATLVQPVGSPLSLECTVEGTSNPNLYWYRQAAGRGLQLLFYSVGIGQISSEVPQNLSASRPQDRQFILSSKKLLLSDSGFYLCAWGTTSGRVTQYFGPGTRLTVL.

The rearrangement links TRBV7-3 to TRBJ2-1; D unresolved. The CDR3 contains 14 residues. V lost 5 bases, J lost 0 bases, and 8 bases lay in between. Per germline, CDR1 SGHTA and CDR2 FQGTGA. The CDR3 reads CASSPPGSYNEQFF. CDR3 sequence (DNA): TGTGCCAGCAGCCCGCCGGGCTCCTACAATGAGCAGTTCTTC.

The chain is built from TRBV5-1 and TRBJ2-1, with 7 bases identical to TRBD2. Germline V lookup: CDR1 SGHRS, CDR2 YFSETQ. CDR3 length: 15 residues. Trimming removed 0 bases from V and 4 bases from J; junction bases left unmatched: 4. Here the CDR3 DNA reads TGCGCCAGCAGCTTGGTCGAGCGGGGTTACAATGAGCAGTTCTTC. This codes for CASSLVERGYNEQFF.

The chain recombines TRBV19 with TRBJ1-5; the D is unclear. The germline V gene has CDR1 LNHDA and CDR2 SQIVND (reference sequence). Between the trimmed V and J ends, which lost 3 bases and 4 bases, there was a span of 16 bases. This CDR3 is 16 amino acids long. The CDR3 DNA sequence: TGTGCCAGTAGTATCCCCCCCGACCGAACTAATCAGCCCCAGCATTTT. It yields the protein CASSIPPDRTNQPQHF.

With respect to this clone: A read error is likely, as this CDR3 ends without the conserved phenylalanine or tryptophan. Because the CDR3's place on the DNA is in doubt, the DNA is left out and the CDR3 is given as listed by TCRdb. The V gene is TRBV20-1, the J gene TRBJ2-4; the D call of TRBD1 is as the table states it, not checked on the DNA. CDR1 is DFQATT, CDR2 SNEGSKA, per germline (reference sequence). The CDR3 extends over 11 residues, inclusive of both ends. The CDR3 sequence is CSASDRGFWIL.

The chain combines TRBV6-5 with TRBJ1-1; 7 bases map to TRBD1. Germline V gene sequence: CDR1 MNHEY, CDR2 SVGAGI. V was clipped by 6 bases and J by 9 bases; unmatched bases: 10. The CDR3 sequence is 13 residues long. The CDR3 spells CASSRGGDSQAFF. The CDR3 DNA follows: TGTGCCAGCAGCAGGGGGGGGGATAGTCAAGCTTTCTTT.